This T cell receptor beta chain was retrieved from a study of cytomegalovirus exposure and HLA in healthy donors. Study as a whole: For the approximately 400 genotyped donors, approximately 82% fell within the Caucasian-associated ancestry cluster. General study results and limits: Roughly even sequencing depth across donors was the assumption behind the presence/absence analyses.

PCR amplification relied on 60 Vbeta primers (plus 13 Jbeta primers). TCRdb's table, derived via immunoSEQ multiplex PCR, lists solely in-frame clones and lacks some. The table lists 100,000 to 150,000 clones, just under 80% of them singletons, with roughly 5.7% in the top ten. Trimming took off 9 bases at V and 0 bases at J, with 11 bases between the two ends. Germline CDR1 is LNHDA and CDR2 is SQIVND (reference sequence). The CDR3 extends over 13 amino acids. A remark on this clone: Antigen unknown.

The sequencing sample was made of PBMCs. The gene calls are TRBV19 and TRBJ1-1; D possibly corresponds to TRBD1 (6 bases). This receptor was obtained from a man aged 30-40 years in good health and CMV-seronegative. The CDR3 DNA reads as TGTGCCAGCCGGACAGACATGAACACTGAAGCTTTCTTT. Translating gives CASRTDMNTEAFF.